A single T cell receptor beta chain is shown here with its context. The antigen remains undetermined. The data belong to a study of shared clonotypes between healthy human individuals. TCRdb's table, derived via immunoSEQ multiplex PCR, lists solely in-frame clones and lacks some. Here the sample spans roughly 2 million clones, about 95% being singletons. Study outcomes and limitations: Compared with clonotypes that all four donors shared, non-shared clonotypes had lower generation probabilities. Limited genetic and exposure-history diversity came from having few donors.

The CDR3 runs to 17 residues. Germline V gives CDR1 SGHNT, CDR2 YYREEE (reference sequence). The V end lost 4 bases, the J end lost 5 bases, and 24 bases lay between the germline ends. Selected positively for CCR7 and CD45RO-negative, naive CD8 cells excluded terminally differentiated effector memory CD45RA+ cells. Each of the donors was a healthy adult who was HIV-negative and had not had a recent acute infection or vaccination. Sequencing was performed on naive CD8+ T cells sorted from blood. The chain carries TRBV5-4 and TRBJ2-5; D call uncertain. This TCR was recovered from a man aged 18 to 29 in good health. CDR3 in amino acids: CASSLTPLDFGKETQYF. The CDR3 nucleotides read TGTGCCAGCAGCCTTACGCCCCTCGATTTCGGCAAGGAGACCCAGTACTTC. Looking up the rest from reference TRBV5-4 and TRBJ2-5 gives the full variable domain: ETGVTQSPTHLIKTRGQQVTLRCSSQSGHNTVSWYQQALGQGPQFIFQYYREEENGRGNFPPRFSGLQFPNYSSELNVNALELDDSALYLCASSLTPLDFGKETQYFGPGTRLLVL.